The clone carrying this TCR beta chain was detected ten times or more. The read halts 3 residues ahead of the CDR3 end, with the missing end drawn from the germline J gene. The source of the sample is a study of T cell clonality in common variable immunodeficiency. CDR3 size: 13 residues. The J segment lost 4 bases and the V segment lost 9 bases, leaving 6 bases of the junction unmatched. Germline V gives CDR1 SNHLY, CDR2 FYNNEI. Generated by immunoSEQ multiplex PCR, the TCRdb table keeps only in-frame clones and is missing some. The sample was found to contain around 57,000 clones, and every one recurs.

Sequenced material: peripheral blood mononuclear cells. This sequence joins TRBV2 and TRBJ2-1; 7 bases are a match to TRBD1. The sequence derives from a person aged 18 to 70 in good health. The CDR3 reads CASGTELYNEQFF. The sequenced CDR3 bases are TGTGCCAGTGGGACAGAGCTTTACAATGAG.